This T cell receptor (beta chain) derives from a study of cytomegalovirus exposure and HLA in healthy donors. Study-wide findings and caveats: Researchers reported in a later analysis that common viral pathogens appeared linked to several top clusters. An analysis was carried out later, and it reportedly showed fewer N-insertions in an Asian-associated ancestry cluster than the approximately 700-donor mean. Presence/absence analyses took donor sequencing depth as roughly uniform. It has been reported that TCR beta sequences accurately predicted the HLA-A and HLA-B alleles of most subjects.

This CDR3 spans 12 amino acids. With 3 bases removed from V and 5 bases from J, the gap between germline ends came to 7 bases. CDR1 LNHDA and CDR2 SQIVND come from the germline V gene (reference sequence). PCR was performed using 60 Vbeta and 13 Jbeta primers. Repertoires were generated with immunoSEQ multiplex PCR, while TCRdb's copy carries only in-frame clones and drops some. The data contain around 140,000 clones, about 80% of them singletons. Concerning this clone itself: Antigen: not known.

The chain uses TRBV19 and TRBJ1-1; no firm D call. This TCR derives from a woman in her thirties or forties in good health and CMV-seropositive. What was sequenced was PBMCs. CDR3 in DNA: TGTGCCAGTAGTATCCGGGGAACTGAAGCTTTCTTT. Translated: CASSIRGTEAFF.